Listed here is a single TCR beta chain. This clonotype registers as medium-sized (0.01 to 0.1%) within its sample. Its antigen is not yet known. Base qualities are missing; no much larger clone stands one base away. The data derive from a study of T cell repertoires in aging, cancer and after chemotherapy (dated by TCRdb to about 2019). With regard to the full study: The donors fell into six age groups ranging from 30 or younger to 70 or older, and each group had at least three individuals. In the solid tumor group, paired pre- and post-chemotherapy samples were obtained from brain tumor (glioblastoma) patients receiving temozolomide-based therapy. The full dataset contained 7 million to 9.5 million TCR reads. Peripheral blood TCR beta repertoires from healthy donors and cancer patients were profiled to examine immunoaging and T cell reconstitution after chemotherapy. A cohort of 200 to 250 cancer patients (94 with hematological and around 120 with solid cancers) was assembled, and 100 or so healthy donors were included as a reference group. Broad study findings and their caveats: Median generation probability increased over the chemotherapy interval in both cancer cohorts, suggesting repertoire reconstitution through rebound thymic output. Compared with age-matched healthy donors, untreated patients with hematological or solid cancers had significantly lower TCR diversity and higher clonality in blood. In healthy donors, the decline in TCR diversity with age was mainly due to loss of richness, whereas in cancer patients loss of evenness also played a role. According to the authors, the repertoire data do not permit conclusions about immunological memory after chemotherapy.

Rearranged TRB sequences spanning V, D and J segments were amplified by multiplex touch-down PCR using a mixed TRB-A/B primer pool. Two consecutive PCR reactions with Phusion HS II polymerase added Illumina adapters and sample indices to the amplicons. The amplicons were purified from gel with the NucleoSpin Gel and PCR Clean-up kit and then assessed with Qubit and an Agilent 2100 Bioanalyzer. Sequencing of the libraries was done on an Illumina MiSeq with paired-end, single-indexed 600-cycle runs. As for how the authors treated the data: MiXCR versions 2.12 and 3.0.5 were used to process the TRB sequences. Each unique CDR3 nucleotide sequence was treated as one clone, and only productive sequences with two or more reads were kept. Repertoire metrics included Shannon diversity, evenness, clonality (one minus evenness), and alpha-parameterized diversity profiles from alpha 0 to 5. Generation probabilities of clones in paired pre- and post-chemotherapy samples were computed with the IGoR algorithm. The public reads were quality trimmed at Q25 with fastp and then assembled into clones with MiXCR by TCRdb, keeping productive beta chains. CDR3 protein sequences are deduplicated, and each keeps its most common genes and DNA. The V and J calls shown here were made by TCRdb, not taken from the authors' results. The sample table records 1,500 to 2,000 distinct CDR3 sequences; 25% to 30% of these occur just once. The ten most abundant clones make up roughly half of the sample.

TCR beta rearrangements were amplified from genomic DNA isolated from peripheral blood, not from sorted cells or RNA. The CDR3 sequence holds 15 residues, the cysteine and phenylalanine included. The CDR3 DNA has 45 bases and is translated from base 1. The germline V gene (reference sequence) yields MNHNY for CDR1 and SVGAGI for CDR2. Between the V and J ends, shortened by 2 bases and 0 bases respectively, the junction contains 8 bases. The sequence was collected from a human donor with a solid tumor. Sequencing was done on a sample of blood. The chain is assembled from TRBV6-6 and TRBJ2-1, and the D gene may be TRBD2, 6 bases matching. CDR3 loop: CASSYGTSSYNEQFF. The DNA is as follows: TGTGCCAGCAGTTACGGGACTTCCTCCTACAATGAGCAGTTCTTC.